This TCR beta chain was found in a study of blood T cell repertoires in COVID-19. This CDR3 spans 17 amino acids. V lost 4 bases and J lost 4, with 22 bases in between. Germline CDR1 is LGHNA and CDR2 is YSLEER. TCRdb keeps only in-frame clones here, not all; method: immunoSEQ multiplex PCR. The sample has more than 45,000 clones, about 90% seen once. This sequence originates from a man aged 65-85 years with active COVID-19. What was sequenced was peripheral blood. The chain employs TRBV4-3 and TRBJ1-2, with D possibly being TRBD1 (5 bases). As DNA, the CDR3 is TGCGCCAGCAGCCCGGGAGGAGTAAGACAGTCTCGCTATGGCTACACCTTC. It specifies CASSPGGVRQSRYGYTF.